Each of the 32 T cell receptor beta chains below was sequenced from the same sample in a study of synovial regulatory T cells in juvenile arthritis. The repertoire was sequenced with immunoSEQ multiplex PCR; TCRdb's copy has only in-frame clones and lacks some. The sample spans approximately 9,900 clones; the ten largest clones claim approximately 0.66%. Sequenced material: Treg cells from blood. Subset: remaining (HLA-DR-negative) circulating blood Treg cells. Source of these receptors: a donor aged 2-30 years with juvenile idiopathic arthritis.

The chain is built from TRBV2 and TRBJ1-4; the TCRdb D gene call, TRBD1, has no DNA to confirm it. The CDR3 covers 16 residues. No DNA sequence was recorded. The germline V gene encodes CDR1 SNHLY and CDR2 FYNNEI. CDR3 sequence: CASRAGTLTTNEKLFF.

CDR3 region: CASSERGRDFF. The rearrangement joins TRBV6-1 to TRBJ2-7; TCRdb selects TRBD2, and the lack of DNA leaves this call unchecked. Germline V lookup: CDR1 MNHNS, CDR2 SASEGT. This CDR3 is 11 amino acids long. The DNA is unrecorded.

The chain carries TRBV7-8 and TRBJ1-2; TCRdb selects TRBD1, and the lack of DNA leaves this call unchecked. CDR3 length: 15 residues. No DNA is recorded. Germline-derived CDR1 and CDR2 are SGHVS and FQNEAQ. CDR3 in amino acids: CASSLPLGQSYGYTF.

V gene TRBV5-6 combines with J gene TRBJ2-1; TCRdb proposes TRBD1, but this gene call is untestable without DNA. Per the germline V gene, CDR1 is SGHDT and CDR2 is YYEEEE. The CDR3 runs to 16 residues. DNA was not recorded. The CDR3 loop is CASSLAAAGGRNEQFF.

CDR3 protein: CSVAHQGGFTEAFF. The chain joins TRBV29-1 to TRBJ1-1. CDR3 length equals 14 residues. The DNA is not on file. Germline V lookup: CDR1 SQVTM, CDR2 ANQGSEA.

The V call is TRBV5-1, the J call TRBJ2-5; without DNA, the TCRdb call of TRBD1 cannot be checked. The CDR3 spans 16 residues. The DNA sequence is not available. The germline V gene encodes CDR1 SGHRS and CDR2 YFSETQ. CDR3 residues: CASSLARGTVQETQYF.

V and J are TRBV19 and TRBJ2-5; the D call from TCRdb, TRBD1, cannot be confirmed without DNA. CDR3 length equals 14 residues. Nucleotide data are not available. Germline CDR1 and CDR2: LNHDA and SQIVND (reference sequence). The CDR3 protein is CASSITAQQETQYF.

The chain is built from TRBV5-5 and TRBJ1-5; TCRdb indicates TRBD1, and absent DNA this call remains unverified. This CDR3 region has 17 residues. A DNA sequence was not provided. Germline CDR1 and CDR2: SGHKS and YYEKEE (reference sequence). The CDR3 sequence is CASSLFLSGTIHQPQHF.

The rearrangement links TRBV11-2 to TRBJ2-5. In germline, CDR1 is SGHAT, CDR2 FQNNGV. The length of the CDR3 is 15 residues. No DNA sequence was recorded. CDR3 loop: CASSPLGWGQETQYF. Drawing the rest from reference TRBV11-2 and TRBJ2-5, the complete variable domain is EAGVAQSPRYKIIEKRQSVAFWCNPISGHATLYWYQQILGQGPKLLIQFQNNGVVDDSQLPKDRFSAERLKGVDSTLKIQPAKLEDSAVYLCASSPLGWGQETQYFGPGTRLLVL.

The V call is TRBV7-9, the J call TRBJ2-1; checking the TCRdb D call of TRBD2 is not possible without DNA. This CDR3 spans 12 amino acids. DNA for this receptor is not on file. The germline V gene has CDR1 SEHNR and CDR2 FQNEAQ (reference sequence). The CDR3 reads CASSSSGGVLFF.

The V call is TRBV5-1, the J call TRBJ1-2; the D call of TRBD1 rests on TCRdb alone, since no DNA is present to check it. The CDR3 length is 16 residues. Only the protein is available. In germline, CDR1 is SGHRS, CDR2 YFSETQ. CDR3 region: CASRIDRGQRKDGYTF.

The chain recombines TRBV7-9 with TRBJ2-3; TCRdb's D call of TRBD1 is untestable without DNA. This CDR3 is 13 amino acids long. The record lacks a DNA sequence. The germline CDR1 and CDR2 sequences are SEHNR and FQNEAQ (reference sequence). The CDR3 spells CASSLAGADTQYF.

The CDR3 protein is CASSPPQGRNTGELFF. This chain uses TRBV2 with TRBJ2-2; TCRdb calls TRBD1, which cannot be checked without DNA. CDR3 length: 16 residues. A DNA sequence was not provided. Per the germline V gene, CDR1 is SNHLY and CDR2 is FYNNEI.

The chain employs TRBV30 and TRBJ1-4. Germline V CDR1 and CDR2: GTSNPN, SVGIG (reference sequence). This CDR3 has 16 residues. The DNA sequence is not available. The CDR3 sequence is CAWSHMPSGRGEKLFF.

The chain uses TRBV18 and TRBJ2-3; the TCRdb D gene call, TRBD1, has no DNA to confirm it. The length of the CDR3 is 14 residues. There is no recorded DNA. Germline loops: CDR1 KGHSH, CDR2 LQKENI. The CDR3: CASSRNRGTDTQYF. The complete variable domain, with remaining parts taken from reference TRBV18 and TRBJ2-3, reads NAGVMQNPRHLVRRRGQEARLRCSPMKGHSHVYWYRQLPEEGLKFMVYLQKENIIDESGMPKERFSAEFPKEGPSILRIQQVVRGDSAAYFCASSRNRGTDTQYFGPGTRLTVL.

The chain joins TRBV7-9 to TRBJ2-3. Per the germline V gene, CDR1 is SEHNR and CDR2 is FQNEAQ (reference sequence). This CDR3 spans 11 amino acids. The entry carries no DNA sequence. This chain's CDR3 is CGVTRTDTQYF.

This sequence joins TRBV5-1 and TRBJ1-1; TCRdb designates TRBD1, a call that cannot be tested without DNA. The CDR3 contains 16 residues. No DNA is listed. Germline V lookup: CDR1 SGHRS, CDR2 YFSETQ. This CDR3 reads CASSAGQAYPNTEAFF. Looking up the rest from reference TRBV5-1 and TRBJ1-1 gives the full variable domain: KAGVTQTPRYLIKTRGQQVTLSCSPISGHRSVSWYQQTPGQGLQFLFEYFSETQRNKGNFPGRFSGRQFSNSRSEMNVSTLELGDSALYLCASSAGQAYPNTEAFFGQGTRLTVV.

The CDR3 here is CASSQGDHYNEQFF. The chain has TRBV4-3 and TRBJ2-1. Per the germline V gene, CDR1 is LGHNA and CDR2 is YSLEER. There are 14 residues in the CDR3. DNA was not recorded.

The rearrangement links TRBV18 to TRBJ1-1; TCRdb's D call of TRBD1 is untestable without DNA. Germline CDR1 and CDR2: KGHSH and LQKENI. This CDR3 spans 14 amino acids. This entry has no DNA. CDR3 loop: CASSTMDTNTEAFF.

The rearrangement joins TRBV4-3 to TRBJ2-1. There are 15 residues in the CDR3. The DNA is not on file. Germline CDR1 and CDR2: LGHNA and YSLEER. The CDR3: CASSQEGMVYNEHFF.

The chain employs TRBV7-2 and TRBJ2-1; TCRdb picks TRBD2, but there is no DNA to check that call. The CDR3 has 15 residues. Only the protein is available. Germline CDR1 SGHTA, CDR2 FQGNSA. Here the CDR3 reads CASSKLAGGYNEQFF. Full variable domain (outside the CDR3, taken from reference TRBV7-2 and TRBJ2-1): GAGVSQSPSNKVTEKGKDVELRCDPISGHTALYWYRQSLGQGLEFLIYFQGNSAPDKSGLPSDRFSAERTGGSVSTLTIQRTQQEDSAVYLCASSKLAGGYNEQFFGPGTRLTVL.

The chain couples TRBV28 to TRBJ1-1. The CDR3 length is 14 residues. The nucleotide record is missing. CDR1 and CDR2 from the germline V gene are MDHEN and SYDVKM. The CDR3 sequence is CASSPGVMNTEAFF.

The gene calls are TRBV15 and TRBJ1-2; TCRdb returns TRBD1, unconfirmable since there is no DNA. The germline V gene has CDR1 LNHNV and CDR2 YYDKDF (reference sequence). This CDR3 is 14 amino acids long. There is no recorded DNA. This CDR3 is CATSIGTGMGGYTF.

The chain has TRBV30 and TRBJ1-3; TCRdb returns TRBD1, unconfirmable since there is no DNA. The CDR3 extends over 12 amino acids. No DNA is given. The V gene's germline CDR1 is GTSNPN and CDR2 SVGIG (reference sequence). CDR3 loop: CAWNPTGGSIYF.

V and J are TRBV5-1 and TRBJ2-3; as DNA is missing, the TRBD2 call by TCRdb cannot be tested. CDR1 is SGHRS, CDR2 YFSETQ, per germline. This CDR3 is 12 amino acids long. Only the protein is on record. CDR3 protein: CASSSSTDTQYF.

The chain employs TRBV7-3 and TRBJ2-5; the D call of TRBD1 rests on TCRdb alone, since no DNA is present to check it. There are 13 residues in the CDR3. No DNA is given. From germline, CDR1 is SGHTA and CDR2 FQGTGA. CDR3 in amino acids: CASSSYRGETQYF. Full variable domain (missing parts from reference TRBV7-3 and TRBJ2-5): GAGVSQTPSNKVTEKGKYVELRCDPISGHTALYWYRQSLGQGPEFLIYFQGTGAADDSGLPNDRFFAVRPEGSVSTLKIQRTERGDSAVYLCASSSYRGETQYFGPGTRLLVL.

CDR3 amino acids: CAIGVGLAGGPGEQFF. J is TRBJ2-1 and V is TRBV10-3; TCRdb indicates TRBD2, and absent DNA this call remains unverified. The CDR3 is 16 residues long. No DNA appears here. Germline V gives CDR1 ENHRY, CDR2 SYGVKD.

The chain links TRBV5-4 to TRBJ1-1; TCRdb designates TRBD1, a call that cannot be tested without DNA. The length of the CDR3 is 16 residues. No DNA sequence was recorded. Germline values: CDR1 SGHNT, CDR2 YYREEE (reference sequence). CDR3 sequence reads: CASSLFRGAVNTEAFF. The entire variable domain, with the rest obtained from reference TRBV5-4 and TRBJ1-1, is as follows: ETGVTQSPTHLIKTRGQQVTLRCSSQSGHNTVSWYQQALGQGPQFIFQYYREEENGRGNFPPRFSGLQFPNYSSELNVNALELDDSALYLCASSLFRGAVNTEAFFGQGTRLTVV.

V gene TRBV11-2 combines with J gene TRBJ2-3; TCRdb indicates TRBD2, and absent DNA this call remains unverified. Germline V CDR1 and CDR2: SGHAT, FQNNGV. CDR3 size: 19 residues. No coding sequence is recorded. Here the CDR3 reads CASSLTTRRSGRPPDTQYF.

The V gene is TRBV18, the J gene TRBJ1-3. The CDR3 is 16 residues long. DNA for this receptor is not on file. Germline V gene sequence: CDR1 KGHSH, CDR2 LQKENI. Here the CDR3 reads CASSRRLETSGNTIYF.

The CDR3: CASSRFRGQNTGELFF. The rearrangement links TRBV14 to TRBJ2-2; TCRdb proposes TRBD1, but this gene call is untestable without DNA. CDR3 size: 16 residues. The record lacks a DNA sequence. The germline CDR1 and CDR2 sequences are SGHDN and FVKESK. Supplemented by reference TRBV14 and TRBJ2-2, the full variable domain reads EAGVTQFPSHSVIEKGQTVTLRCDPISGHDNLYWYRRVMGKEIKFLLHFVKESKQDESGMPNNRFLAERTGGTYSTLKVQPAELEDSGVYFCASSRFRGQNTGELFFGEGSRLTVL.

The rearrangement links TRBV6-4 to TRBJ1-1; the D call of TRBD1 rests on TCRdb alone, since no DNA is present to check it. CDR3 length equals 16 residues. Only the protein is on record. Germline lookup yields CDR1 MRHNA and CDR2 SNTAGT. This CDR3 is CASSDSSGTGVRKAFF.